Following are 32 T cell receptor beta chains from one sample sequenced in a study of naive and memory T cell subsets. Two oligonucleotides, mixed equimolar, formed the beta constant-region primer covering TRBC1 and TRBC2. Ligated cDNA was amplified by four rounds of PCR with nested alpha and beta constant-region primers and SP2. TCRdb reprocessed the UMI-ligation and nested PCR reads via MiXCR and lists one record per CDR3 protein. Of around 130,000 distinct CDR3 sequences listed, roughly 32% are singletons. Sequencing used central memory CD4+ T cells from blood. The receptors derive from a human donor in good health.

The J gene is TRBJ2-5, the V gene TRBV4-3; D is unresolved. Trimming shortened V by 1 base and J by 5 bases, and 14 bases separated the two germline ends. Germline assignment: CDR1 LGHNA and CDR2 YSLEER. This CDR3 has 15 residues. CDR3 protein: CASSQGSMQVETQYF. The CDR3 DNA reads TGCGCCAGCAGCCAAGGTTCGATGCAAGTGGAGACCCAGTACTTC.

This clonotype has just a few counts. The chain combines TRBV6-1 with TRBJ2-2, with TRBD2 matching over 10 bases. Germline V CDR1 and CDR2: MNHNS, SASEGT. The CDR3 is made up of 17 amino acids. V shed 10 bases, J shed 5 bases, and the junction held 16 bases outside the gene matches. The CDR3 is CATSRVLAGGGTGELFF. In nucleotides, the CDR3 is TGTGCCACCTCCCGCGTCTTAGCGGGAGGAGGTACCGGGGAGCTGTTTTTT.

The V gene is TRBV7-9, the J gene TRBJ2-1; D gene unclear. Germline lookup yields CDR1 SEHNR and CDR2 FQNEAQ (reference sequence). V was trimmed by 5 bases and J by 0 bases, leaving 11 bases between them. The CDR3 totals 15 residues. CDR3 sequence (DNA): TGTGCCAGCAGCGATCGACTGGCCTCCTACAATGAGCAGTTCTTC. It is translated as CASSDRLASYNEQFF.

This clonotype was seen many times. The CDR3 DNA reads as TGTGCCAGCAGCCCGTGGGGGGCACGGAACGAGCAGTACTTC. It codes for CASSPWGARNEQYF. The rearrangement uses TRBV28 and TRBJ2-7; D might be TRBD1 or TRBD2, each matching 6 bases. Trimming took 6 bases from V and 5 from J, leaving 17 bases between them. This CDR3 contains 14 residues. Germline assignment: CDR1 MDHEN and CDR2 SYDVKM.

The DNA for the CDR3 is TGTGCCAGCAGTCAGAATCAGCCCCAGCATTTT. Translated, it gives CASSQNQPQHF. V is TRBV28 and J is TRBJ1-5; D is uncertain. CDR3 length: 11 residues. The ends were cut back, 5 bases at V and 4 bases at J, with 3 bases in the middle. CDR1 MDHEN and CDR2 SYDVKM come from the germline V gene.

V gene TRBV28 combines with J gene TRBJ2-7; 7 nucleotides match TRBD2. CDR1 and CDR2 from the germline V gene are MDHEN and SYDVKM. This CDR3 has 13 residues. After removal of 10 bases from V and 0 bases from J, the junction contained 6 bases not matched to a gene. CDR3 coding DNA: TGTGCCACCTATAGCGGGTCCTCCTACGAGCAGTACTTC. Its translation is CATYSGSSYEQYF. Filled out from reference TRBV28 and TRBJ2-7, the complete variable domain reads DVKVTQSSRYLVKRTGEKVFLECVQDMDHENMFWYRQDPGLGLRLIYFSYDVKMKEKGDIPEGYSVSREKKERFSLILESASTNQTSMYLCATYSGSSYEQYFGPGTRLTVT.

This CDR3 reads CASSVAQANTEAFF. CDR3 DNA sequence: TGTGCCAGCAGCGTAGCACAGGCGAACACTGAAGCTTTCTTT. The rearrangement links TRBV9 to TRBJ1-1, with D possibly matching TRBD1 (5 bases). The CDR3 is 14 amino acids. V was cut by 0 bases and J by 1 base, with 7 bases left in between. Germline V gene data show CDR1 as SGDLS and CDR2 as YYNGEE. Based on the CDR3 plus reference TRBV9 and TRBJ1-1, the full variable domain is DSGVTQTPKHLITATGQRVTLRCSPRSGDLSVYWYQQSLDQGLQFLIQYYNGEERAKGNILERFSAQQFPDLHSELNLSSLELGDSALYFCASSVAQANTEAFFGQGTRLTVV.

In its sample, this clonotype was seen a few times. This chain uses TRBV6-6 with TRBJ1-4; D uncertain. CDR1 is MNHNY, CDR2 SVGAGI, per germline (reference sequence). The CDR3 covers 17 residues. Deletions cut 4 bases from V and 7 bases from J, with 22 bases between. The CDR3 protein is CASSSPALVSAGEKLFF. DNA for the CDR3: TGTGCCAGCAGTTCTCCGGCACTTGTGTCCGCAGGTGAAAAACTGTTTTTT.

This clonotype was recorded many times. This chain uses TRBV20-1 with TRBJ2-3; 11 nucleotides match TRBD2. Germline V CDR1 and CDR2: DFQATT, SNEGSKA (reference sequence). V lost 6 bases, J lost 0 bases, and 14 bases stayed unmatched. The CDR3 is 18 residues long. CDR3 sequence reads: CSAPRLAGLLSSTDTQYF. For the CDR3, the DNA is TGCAGTGCCCCCCGACTAGCGGGGCTCCTCAGTAGCACAGATACGCAGTATTTT.

The chain couples TRBV20-1 to TRBJ1-2, with 9 bases that match TRBD1. This CDR3 is 14 amino acids long. Germline CDR1 DFQATT, CDR2 SNEGSKA (reference sequence). Losses at the gene ends were 2 bases for V and 4 bases for J; bases not matched to a gene: 5. The CDR3 loop is CSARTGGRGYGYTF. The CDR3 bases are TGCAGTGCTAGAACAGGGGGCCGTGGCTATGGCTACACCTTC.

This sequence joins TRBV11-2 and TRBJ2-2; D gene ambiguous. CDR1 is SGHAT and CDR2 is FQNNGV in the germline V gene. The V and J ends lost 5 bases and 1 base respectively, with 8 bases between them. The CDR3 length is 14 residues. The CDR3 DNA sequence: TGTGCCAGCAGCCCCCGGTTGAACACCGGGGAGCTGTTTTTT. Translation gives CASSPRLNTGELFF.

This chain uses TRBV20-1 with TRBJ2-1, with a possible D match to TRBD2 (6 bases). Germline assignment: CDR1 DFQATT and CDR2 SNEGSKA (reference sequence). This CDR3 spans 13 amino acids. Here the CDR3 reads CSVPKREVNEQFF. Here the CDR3 DNA reads TGCAGCGTCCCTAAGAGGGAGGTAAATGAGCAGTTCTTC.

J is TRBJ2-5 and V is TRBV28, with TRBD2 as a possible D gene (7 bases). The V end was cut by 7 bases, the J end by 3 bases, with 12 bases between. The CDR3 sequence is 13 residues long. The germline V gene has CDR1 MDHEN and CDR2 SYDVKM. The chain's CDR3 is CASIQGREETQYF. The DNA for the CDR3 is TGTGCCAGCATTCAGGGGAGGGAAGAGACCCAGTACTTC. Full variable domain (outside the CDR3, taken from reference TRBV28 and TRBJ2-5): DVKVTQSSRYLVKRTGEKVFLECVQDMDHENMFWYRQDPGLGLRLIYFSYDVKMKEKGDIPEGYSVSREKKERFSLILESASTNQTSMYLCASIQGREETQYFGPGTRLLVL.

The chain uses TRBV27 and TRBJ1-5; no definite D call. The V gene lost 6 bases and the J gene lost 0 bases, with 15 bases spanning the gap. The CDR3 is made up of 16 amino acids. Germline CDR1 and CDR2: MNHEY and SMNVEV (reference sequence). The CDR3 coding sequence is TGTGCCAGCAGCAAGGCTAGGAGAGATAGCAATCAGCCCCAGCATTTT. Residues: CASSKARRDSNQPQHF.

The chain has TRBV11-2 and TRBJ1-4, with D perhaps TRBD1 (5 bases). Germline CDR1 SGHAT, CDR2 FQNNGV. The CDR3 runs to 17 residues. Trimming removed 0 bases from V and 5 bases from J, with 16 bases in between. CDR3 coding DNA: TGTGCCAGCAGCTTAGAGGAGGGGACTTTTTTGAATGAAAAACTGTTTTTT. Amino acid sequence: CASSLEEGTFLNEKLFF.

This clonotype turned up a few times. The chain employs TRBV30 and TRBJ2-7; TRBD1 is a possible D gene (6 bases). Germline V gives CDR1 GTSNPN, CDR2 SVGIG (reference sequence). The CDR3 spans 13 residues. Trimming pared 0 bases from V and 2 bases from J, leaving 8 bases between. The CDR3 nucleotides are TGTGCCTGGAGTGTCTCAGGGGCCTACGAGCAGTACTTC. Its protein is CAWSVSGAYEQYF.

Regarding this clonotype: A much larger clone differs by one base, so this may be a read error. V and J are TRBV27 and TRBJ1-2, with D perhaps TRBD1 (5 bases). This CDR3 is built from 15 residues. CDR1 and CDR2 (germline): MNHEY, SMNVEV (reference sequence). With 5 bases removed from V and 2 bases from J, the gap between germline ends came to 15 bases. CDR3 amino acids: CASSRTSTANYGYTF. In nucleotides, the CDR3 is TGTGCCAGCAGTCGTACCTCGACAGCAAACTATGGCTACACCTTC.

This clonotype was observed a handful of times. This sequence joins TRBV12-3 or TRBV12-4 and TRBJ2-5; TRBD2 matches 11 bases. The CDR3 is made up of 17 amino acids. The V and J ends lost 5 bases and 2 bases, in that order; junction bases with no gene match: 10. The CDR3 coding sequence is TGTGCCAGCAGTCCCCGGGCTAGCGGGAGGTATCAAGAGACCCAGTACTTC. Protein sequence: CASSPRASGRYQETQYF.

The rearrangement joins TRBV6-2 or TRBV6-3 to TRBJ2-1, with TRBD1 as a possible D gene (6 bases). V lost 11 bases and J lost 2, with 10 bases in between. Germline CDR1 is MNHEY and CDR2 is SVGEGT. The CDR3 runs 12 residues. The CDR3 DNA follows: TGTGCCGGAGGACAGACCTACAATGAGCAGTTCTTC. Its protein is CAGGQTYNEQFF.

This chain uses TRBV7-6 with TRBJ2-3; TRBD2 agrees at 11 bases. Germline V gene sequence: CDR1 SGHVS, CDR2 FNYEAQ. CDR3 length equals 17 residues. Trimming at V came to 5 bases and at J to 1 base, leaving 8 bases not matched to a gene. CDR3 nucleotide sequence: TGTGCCAGCAGCCCCAGACTAGCGGGAATGGGCACAGATACGCAGTATTTT. As protein: CASSPRLAGMGTDTQYF.

The J gene is TRBJ2-1, the V gene TRBV7-2; 9 bases fit TRBD2. There are 15 residues in the CDR3. The V segment lost 2 bases and the J segment 6 bases; nucleotides outside the gene matches: 5. Germline V lookup: CDR1 SGHTA, CDR2 FQGNSA. As DNA, the CDR3 is TGTGCCAGCAGCTTATATGGCGGGAGGGCCAATGAGCAGTTCTTC. It encodes CASSLYGGRANEQFF.

This clonotype was counted at least ten times. The chain combines TRBV20-1 with TRBJ2-3; D not certain. V gave up 2 bases and J gave up 0 bases, with 6 bases separating them. The germline gives CDR1 DFQATT, CDR2 SNEGSKA (reference sequence). This CDR3 spans 13 amino acids. Here the CDR3 DNA reads TGCAGTGCTAGATATAGTAGCACAGATACGCAGTATTTT. It specifies CSARYSSTDTQYF.

The rearrangement joins TRBV12-5 to TRBJ2-7; D is perhaps TRBD1 or TRBD2 (5 bases each). Germline V gene sequence: CDR1 LGHNT, CDR2 FRNRAP. V was clipped by 5 bases and J by 1 base, with 9 bases between them. The CDR3 has 13 amino acids. CDR3 amino acids: CASGRDGSYEQYF. CDR3 in DNA: TGTGCTAGTGGTAGGGACGGTTCCTACGAGCAGTACTTC.

V usage is TRBV14 and J usage is TRBJ1-2; 7 bases match TRBD1. The trim removed 4 bases at V and 2 bases at J, leaving 7 bases unmatched. The CDR3 has 15 residues. Germline V gives CDR1 SGHDN, CDR2 FVKESK. CDR3: CASSRRQGANYGYTF. CDR3 coding DNA: TGTGCCAGCAGCCGACGACAGGGAGCAAACTATGGCTACACCTTC.

This clonotype was seen only a few times. The chain recombines TRBV30 with TRBJ2-1; 12 bases map to TRBD2. The CDR3 spans 16 residues. Germline assignment: CDR1 GTSNPN and CDR2 SVGIG (reference sequence). Trimming cost V 3 bases and J 7 bases; bases outside gene matches: 10. The CDR3, as DNA: TGTGCCTGGAGGTTAAGACTAGCGGGAGTTTTTAATGAGCAGTTCTTC. Encoded protein: CAWRLRLAGVFNEQFF. Filled out from reference TRBV30 and TRBJ2-1, the complete variable domain reads SQTIHQWPATLVQPVGSPLSLECTVEGTSNPNLYWYRQAAGRGLQLLFYSVGIGQISSEVPQNLSASRPQDRQFILSSKKLLLSDSGFYLCAWRLRLAGVFNEQFFGPGTRLTVL.

This clonotype was seen just once. The V call is TRBV6-1, the J call TRBJ2-3, with 8 positions matching TRBD1. The CDR3 totals 15 residues. Per germline, CDR1 MNHNS and CDR2 SASEGT. V shed 2 bases and J 3 bases; nucleotides not matched to a gene: 4. The CDR3, as DNA: TGTGCCAGCAGTGAACGGACAGGGAAGACAGATACGCAGTATTTT. Amino acids: CASSERTGKTDTQYF.

This clonotype was seen many times. For the CDR3, the DNA is TGCGCCAGCAGCTTGGGAGGGTACGAGCAGTTCTTC. Amino acids: CASSLGGYEQFF. The chain joins TRBV5-1 to TRBJ2-1, with a weak D call TRBD2 (5 bases). The CDR3 length is 12 residues. CDR1 and CDR2 from the germline V gene are SGHRS and YFSETQ. Trimming removed 0 bases at V and 10 bases at J, with 8 bases between.

This clonotype was observed a handful of times. The chain recombines TRBV29-1 with TRBJ2-7; 7 nucleotides align to TRBD1. The V gene end was trimmed by 0 bases and the J gene end by 3 bases; junction bases not matched to a gene: 8. CDR3 size: 15 residues. Germline V gives CDR1 SQVTM, CDR2 ANQGSEA. The CDR3 protein is CSVEEERQGDYEQYF. DNA of the CDR3: TGCAGCGTTGAAGAGGAACGACAGGGTGACTACGAGCAGTACTTC.

This rearrangement joins TRBV28 to TRBJ2-3; 9 bases line up with TRBD2. This CDR3 region has 15 residues. Trimming took 3 bases from V and 1 from J; bases not matched to a gene: 2. The V gene's germline CDR1 is MDHEN and CDR2 SYDVKM. The CDR3 DNA reads as TGTGCCAGCAGTTTTAGGACTAGCGGCACAGATACGCAGTATTTT. Protein: CASSFRTSGTDTQYF.

The chain joins TRBV19 to TRBJ2-5; tentative D call: TRBD2 (6 bases). Trimming took off 3 bases at V and 4 bases at J, with 15 bases between the two ends. This CDR3 region has 15 residues. Germline V gene lookup returns CDR1 LNHDA and CDR2 SQIVND (reference sequence). The CDR3 spells CASSIGHGGSETQYF. The CDR3 nucleotides read TGTGCCAGTAGTATTGGACACGGAGGGTCAGAGACCCAGTACTTC.

J is TRBJ2-1 and V is TRBV9; TRBD2 agrees at 7 bases. The trim removed 0 bases at V and 7 bases at J, leaving 16 bases unmatched. Germline V gives CDR1 SGDLS, CDR2 YYNGEE. The CDR3 totals 18 residues. CDR3 region: CASSVAPVAGVAGNEQFF. CDR3 nucleotides: TGTGCCAGCAGCGTAGCCCCAGTGGCGGGAGTTGCGGGGAATGAGCAGTTCTTC.

This clonotype was observed a handful of times. This sequence joins TRBV7-2 and TRBJ2-4, with D perhaps matching TRBD2 (5 bases). V lost 3 bases to trimming and J lost 2 bases, with 14 bases between them. CDR1 and CDR2 (germline): SGHTA, FQGNSA. The CDR3 runs 16 residues. The CDR3 reads CASSLGESRTKNIQYF. The CDR3 nucleotides read TGTGCCAGCAGCTTGGGAGAGTCCAGAACCAAAAACATTCAGTACTTC.